This entry lists 23 T cell receptor beta chains sequenced from one sample in a study of shared clonotypes between healthy human individuals. TCRdb's copy holds only in-frame clones and misses some; the assay was immunoSEQ multiplex PCR. The sample shows approximately 500,000 clones, almost 97% of them seen only once. The specimen sequenced was naive CD4+ T cells sorted from blood. Subset indicated: CD45RA+ positively selected. These receptors all come from a woman in her twenties or thirties in good health.

The V call is TRBV28, the J call TRBJ2-5, with D possibly called TRBD1 or TRBD2 (6 bases each). Trimming pared 6 bases from V and 3 bases from J, leaving 17 bases between. This CDR3 comprises 15 residues. Germline V gene sequence: CDR1 MDHEN, CDR2 SYDVKM. The CDR3 bases are TGTGCCAGCAGATCAACAGGGAGGAGGGAAGAGACCCAGTACTTC. It is translated as CASRSTGRREETQYF. The full variable domain, its missing parts supplied by reference TRBV28 and TRBJ2-5, is DVKVTQSSRYLVKRTGEKVFLECVQDMDHENMFWYRQDPGLGLRLIYFSYDVKMKEKGDIPEGYSVSREKKERFSLILESASTNQTSMYLCASRSTGRREETQYFGPGTRLLVL.

V is TRBV6-4 and J is TRBJ2-7, with TRBD2 matching over 7 bases. CDR1 is MRHNA, CDR2 SNTAGT, per germline. The CDR3 extends over 14 amino acids. V dropped 3 bases and J dropped 7; count of bases not matched to a gene: 9. CDR3 residues: CASSELAGAGEQYF. DNA of the CDR3: TGTGCCAGCAGTGAGCTGGCGGGAGCGGGAGAGCAGTACTTC.

The CDR3 loop reads CASSPGGGGETQYF. The CDR3 DNA sequence: TGTGCCAGCAGCCCGGGAGGGGGCGGAGAGACCCAGTACTTC. V and J are TRBV6-6 and TRBJ2-5; a possible D gene is TRBD2 (8 bases). In germline, CDR1 is MNHNY, CDR2 SVGAGI (reference sequence). Trimming shortened V by 6 bases and J by 4 bases, and 15 bases separated the two germline ends. The CDR3 totals 14 residues.

This clone was picked up one time. The chain combines TRBV28 with TRBJ1-6, with 7 bases that match TRBD1. The CDR3 has 15 amino acids. The V gene end was trimmed by 4 bases and the J gene end by 7 bases; junction bases not matched to a gene: 7. Germline CDR1 reads MDHEN; CDR2 reads SYDVKM. CDR3 region: CASSSPRGLNSPLHF. In DNA, the CDR3 is TGTGCCAGCAGTTCCCCGAGGGGGCTAAATTCACCCCTCCACTTT.

The J gene is TRBJ2-7, the V gene TRBV2; D not resolved. Germline lookup yields CDR1 SNHLY and CDR2 FYNNEI. The CDR3 is 13 residues long. Trimming took off 8 bases at V and 3 bases at J, with 14 bases between the two ends. The CDR3 spells CASGLSIFYEQYF. As DNA, the CDR3 is TGTGCCAGCGGGTTGTCGATTTTCTACGAGCAGTACTTC.

This clone was observed once. The gene calls are TRBV10-2 and TRBJ1-1; a weak D match, TRBD1 (6 bases). This CDR3 is built from 19 residues. Germline V CDR1 and CDR2: WSHSY, SAAADI. Trimming cost V 0 bases and J 1 base, with 21 bases left between them. As DNA, the CDR3 is TGCGCCAGCAGTGAGTCCGTAGGGACACCACAGAGGCGGAACACTGAAGCTTTCTTT. Translated, it gives CASSESVGTPQRRNTEAFF.

This chain links TRBV19 with TRBJ1-2; D might be TRBD1 (5 bases). V gave up 10 bases and J gave up 6 bases, with 30 bases separating them. This CDR3 comprises 17 residues. The germline gives CDR1 LNHDA, CDR2 SQIVND (reference sequence). DNA of the CDR3: TGTGCCACCGCGCCGGGACGGCGGGGCCCTTTCGCGGATGGCTACACCTTC. It translates to CATAPGRRGPFADGYTF.

This clone showed up just once. This chain links TRBV11-2 with TRBJ2-7; TRBD2 agrees at 11 bases. Germline CDR1 is SGHAT and CDR2 is FQNNGV. The CDR3 covers 16 residues. Trimming at V came to 5 bases and at J to 5 bases, leaving 11 bases not matched to a gene. The CDR3 here is CASSLGLAGGGDEQYF. For the CDR3, the DNA is TGTGCCAGCAGCCTCGGACTAGCGGGCGGTGGCGACGAGCAGTACTTC.

The chain has TRBV6-5 and TRBJ1-4; D possibly corresponds to TRBD1 (6 bases). The length of the CDR3 is 15 residues. The V gene's germline CDR1 is MNHEY and CDR2 SVGAGI. Trimming took off 0 bases at V and 7 bases at J, with 12 bases between the two ends. This chain's CDR3 is CASSYSAGVGEKLFF. CDR3 nucleotides: TGTGCCAGCAGTTACTCGGCAGGGGTGGGTGAAAAACTGTTTTTT.

The chain carries TRBV5-1 and TRBJ1-4, with 9 bases lining up with TRBD1. V was pared by 4 bases and J by 6 bases, with 13 bases of the junction left unmatched. Germline V gene lookup returns CDR1 SGHRS and CDR2 YFSETQ. The CDR3 length is 17 residues. The CDR3 protein is CASSQRRDRARDEKLFF. As DNA, the CDR3 is TGCGCCAGCAGCCAGCGCCGGGACAGGGCCCGAGATGAAAAACTGTTTTTT.

The chain has TRBV6-5 and TRBJ1-2; D gene uncertain. The CDR3 has 15 amino acids. With 2 bases removed from V and 4 bases from J, the gap between germline ends came to 14 bases. Germline CDR1 and CDR2: MNHEY and SVGAGI. For the CDR3, the DNA is TGTGCCAGCAGTTACGCCAAAGGGCCATTCTATGGCTACACCTTC. It specifies CASSYAKGPFYGYTF.

This chain links TRBV11-2 with TRBJ2-5; D remains ambiguous. The V end was cut by 5 bases, the J end by 5 bases, with 12 bases between. Germline V gene data show CDR1 as SGHAT and CDR2 as FQNNGV. This CDR3 has 13 residues. CDR3 nucleotides: TGTGCCAGCAGCACCTCAAGCTGGGAGACCCAGTACTTC. It specifies CASSTSSWETQYF.

This chain joins TRBV27 and TRBJ2-4; possible D gene TRBD1, 6 bases. Germline-derived CDR1 and CDR2 are MNHEY and SMNVEV (reference sequence). Trimming took 5 bases from V and 1 from J, leaving 15 bases between them. The CDR3 length is 16 residues. This CDR3 reads CASSPNRATAKNIQYF. CDR3 in DNA: TGTGCCAGCAGTCCAAACAGGGCGACGGCCAAAAACATTCAGTACTTC.

The rearrangement joins TRBV19 to TRBJ1-4, with D possibly being TRBD1 (6 bases). The CDR3 extends over 13 amino acids. Trimming took 8 bases from V and 3 from J, leaving 10 bases between them. The V gene's germline CDR1 is LNHDA and CDR2 SQIVND (reference sequence). The CDR3 sequence: CASGDRSNEKLFF. Written as DNA, the CDR3 is TGTGCCAGTGGCGACAGGTCTAATGAAAAACTGTTTTTT.

Remarks on this clone: A read error may produce the germline difference seen at one junction end. The gene calls are TRBV28 and TRBJ1-5; tentative D call: TRBD1 (5 bases). This CDR3 region has 15 residues. Germline-derived CDR1 and CDR2 are MDHEN and SYDVKM. CDR3 protein: CASSFPGTGKQPQHF. The CDR3 coding sequence is TGTGCCAGCAGTTTCCCCGGGACGGGCAAGCAGCCCCAGCATTTT.

The rearrangement joins TRBV4-2 to TRBJ1-1; 11 bases line up with TRBD1. From germline, CDR1 is LGHNA and CDR2 YNFKEQ. The CDR3 has 15 residues. Unmatched junction bases numbered 4, after V lost 3 bases and J lost 4 bases. In DNA form, the CDR3 reads TGTGCCAGCAGCCATGCCGGGACAGGGGGCACTGAAGCTTTCTTT. Residues: CASSHAGTGGTEAFF.

This clone has just a few counts. The rearrangement links TRBV11-2 to TRBJ1-1, with no clear D. This CDR3 has 12 residues. CDR1 and CDR2 from the germline V gene are SGHAT and FQNNGV. Trimming left V 6 bases short and J 8 bases short, with 13 bases between. This chain's CDR3 is CASSPTSVEAFF. DNA for the CDR3: TGTGCCAGCAGTCCGACATCAGTGGAAGCTTTCTTT.

The CDR3 DNA reads as TGTGCCAGCAGCAACTTAGAGGGACTGCGAAAATCCTACGAGCAGTACTTC. This sequence encodes CASSNLEGLRKSYEQYF. V gene TRBV21-1 combines with J gene TRBJ2-5; TRBD2 is the table's D call, not checked against the DNA. The J call may be wrong; the DNA end is better matched by TRBJ2-7. TRBV21-1 is tagged as a pseudogene. This CDR3 is built from 17 residues.

This rearrangement joins TRBV9 to TRBJ1-3; no firm D call. Deletions cut 3 bases from V and 0 bases from J, with 19 bases between. In germline, CDR1 is SGDLS, CDR2 YYNGEE. This CDR3 region has 18 residues. The CDR3 coding sequence is TGTGCCAGCAGCGACGCGGGCTTTGGAGGCCTCTCTGGAAACACCATATATTTT. Encoded protein: CASSDAGFGGLSGNTIYF.

The chain uses TRBV5-1 and TRBJ1-1; perhaps TRBD1 as D (5 bases). Trimming cost V 0 bases and J 0 bases, with 9 bases left between them. The CDR3 extends over 15 amino acids. CDR1 is SGHRS, CDR2 YFSETQ, per germline. CDR3 nucleotide sequence: TGCGCCAGCAGCTTGGCCCCGGGGGTGAACACTGAAGCTTTCTTT. Its translation is CASSLAPGVNTEAFF.

The chain combines TRBV29-1 with TRBJ1-1, with a possible D match to TRBD1 (5 bases). From germline, CDR1 is SQVTM and CDR2 ANQGSEA. Trimming took off 4 bases at V and 3 bases at J, with 12 bases between the two ends. The CDR3 spans 13 residues. Written as DNA, the CDR3 is TGCAGCGTTGTGAGGAGCAGGGACACTGAAGCTTTCTTT. Its protein product is CSVVRSRDTEAFF.

CDR3 residues: CASSHKFGTSGSNTGELFF. The CDR3 coding sequence is TGCGCCAGCAGCCACAAGTTTGGGACTAGCGGGTCGAACACCGGGGAGCTGTTTTTT. V and J are TRBV4-1 and TRBJ2-2; 12 nucleotides line up with TRBD2. The CDR3 covers 19 residues. CDR1 MGHRA and CDR2 YSYEKL come from the germline V gene. After removal of 3 bases from V and 0 bases from J, the junction contained 8 bases not matched to a gene.

This clone was observed a single time. This rearrangement joins TRBV28 to TRBJ2-7, with 9 bases fitting TRBD2. Losses at the gene ends were 2 bases for V and 1 base for J; bases not matched to a gene: 6. The CDR3 totals 16 residues. Germline CDR1 MDHEN, CDR2 SYDVKM. This CDR3 reads CASSLISSGSSYEQYF. CDR3 nucleotides: TGTGCCAGCAGTTTAATTAGTAGCGGGAGTTCCTACGAGCAGTACTTC.